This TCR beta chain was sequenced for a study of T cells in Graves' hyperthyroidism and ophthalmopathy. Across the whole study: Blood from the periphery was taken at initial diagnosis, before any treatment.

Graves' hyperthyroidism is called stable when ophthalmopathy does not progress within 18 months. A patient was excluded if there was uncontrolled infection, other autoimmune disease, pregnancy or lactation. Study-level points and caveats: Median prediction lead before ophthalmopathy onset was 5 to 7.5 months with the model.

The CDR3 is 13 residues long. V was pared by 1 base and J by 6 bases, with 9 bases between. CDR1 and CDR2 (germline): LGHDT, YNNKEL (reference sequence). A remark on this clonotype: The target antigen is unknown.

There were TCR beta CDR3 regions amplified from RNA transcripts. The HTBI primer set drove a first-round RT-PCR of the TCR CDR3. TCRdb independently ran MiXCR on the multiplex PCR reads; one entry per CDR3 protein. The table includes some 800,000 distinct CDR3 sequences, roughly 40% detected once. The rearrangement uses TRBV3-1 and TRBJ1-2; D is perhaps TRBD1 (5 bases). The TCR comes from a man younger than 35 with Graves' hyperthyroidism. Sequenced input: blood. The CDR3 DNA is TGTGCCAGCAGCCAAGTCTGGGACGATGGCTACACCTTC. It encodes CASSQVWDDGYTF.